Each of the 5 T cell receptor beta chains below was sequenced from the same sample in a study of beta chain features in type 1 diabetes. Of the isolated RNA, all was reverse transcribed, and so the sequenced material was expressed TCRB transcripts. Sequenced by immunoSEQ multiplex PCR; TCRdb stores in-frame clones only, minus some. The sample contains nearly 350,000 clones, around 8.5% of which appear only once. Their recognized antigens are unknown. Overall study results and limits: In all four CD4+ subsets, TCRB CDR3 length was significantly, moderately reduced in type 1 diabetes.

Material: central memory CD4+ T cells from blood. These receptor sequences come from a man aged 25-45 years with type 1 diabetes.

The rearrangement joins TRBV5-4 to TRBJ1-1; no reliable D call. The CDR3 consists of 14 residues. Germline V lookup: CDR1 SGHNT, CDR2 YYREEE (reference sequence). V lost 4 bases, J lost 1 base, and 11 bases lay in between. The CDR3: CASSRTSGNTEAFF. The CDR3 nucleotides are TGTGCCAGCAGCAGAACCTCGGGGAACACTGAAGCTTTCTTT.

A note on this clone: At the DNA level, this CDR3 is encoded by other sequences in the same sample as well. This rearrangement joins TRBV27 to TRBJ1-1; unclear D gene. CDR1 is MNHEY and CDR2 is SMNVEV in the germline V gene (reference sequence). V was shortened by 6 bases and J by 1 base, with 12 bases between the two germline ends. The CDR3 runs to 14 residues. The CDR3 DNA reads as TGTGCCAGCAGCCCGCGGACGGGGAACACTGAAGCTTTCTTT. It yields the protein CASSPRTGNTEAFF.

This clone occurred many times. In nucleotides, the CDR3 is TGTGCCAGCAGCACACGAGGGACAGGGGCTGTTGGCTACACCTTC. It translates to CASSTRGTGAVGYTF. The chain carries TRBV9 and TRBJ1-2, with TRBD1 matching 10 bases. V gave up 4 bases and J gave up 7 bases; unmatched junction bases: 10. Germline V lookup: CDR1 SGDLS, CDR2 YYNGEE. CDR3 length: 15 residues. The whole variable domain, remainder taken from reference TRBV9 and TRBJ1-2, is DSGVTQTPKHLITATGQRVTLRCSPRSGDLSVYWYQQSLDQGLQFLIQYYNGEERAKGNILERFSAQQFPDLHSELNLSSLELGDSALYFCASSTRGTGAVGYTFGSGTRLTVV.

The V and J genes are TRBV2 and TRBJ2-1; D is uncertain. The germline V gene has CDR1 SNHLY and CDR2 FYNNEI. The CDR3 runs 11 residues. V dropped 8 bases and J dropped 10 bases, with 12 bases sitting between them. The CDR3 coding sequence is TGTGCCAGCCTGATGGGGTGGGAGCAGTTCTTC. Protein product: CASLMGWEQFF.

Comment on this clone: One end of the junction is discordant with germline, which a read error may explain. CDR3 amino acids: CASTALSGGYQETQYF. The CDR3 region has the DNA TGTGCTAGCACCGCTTTGAGCGGGGGGTACCAAGAGACCCAGTACTTC. This chain links TRBV7-7 with TRBJ2-5; 9 bases map to TRBD2. CDR1 is SSHAT, CDR2 FNYEAQ, per germline (reference sequence). The CDR3 has 16 amino acids. The full variable domain, completed using reference TRBV7-7 and TRBJ2-5, is GAGVSQSPRYKVTKRGQDVTLRCDPISSHATLYWYQQALGQGPEFLTYFNYEAQPDKSGLPSDRFSAERPEGSISTLTIQRTEQRDSAMYRCASTALSGGYQETQYFGPGTRLLVL.